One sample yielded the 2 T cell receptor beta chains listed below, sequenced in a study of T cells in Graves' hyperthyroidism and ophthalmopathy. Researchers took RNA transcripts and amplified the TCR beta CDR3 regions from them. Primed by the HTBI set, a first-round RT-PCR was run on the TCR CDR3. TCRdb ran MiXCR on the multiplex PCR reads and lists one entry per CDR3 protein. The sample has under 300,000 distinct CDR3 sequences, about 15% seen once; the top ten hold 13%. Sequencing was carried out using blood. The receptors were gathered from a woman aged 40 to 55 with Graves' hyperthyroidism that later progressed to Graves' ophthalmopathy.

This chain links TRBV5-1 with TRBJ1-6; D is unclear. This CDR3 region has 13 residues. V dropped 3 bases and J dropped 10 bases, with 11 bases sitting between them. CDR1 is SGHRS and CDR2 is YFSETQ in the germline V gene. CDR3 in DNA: TGCGCCAGCAGCTATATAAGGGCATCACCCCTCCACTTT. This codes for CASSYIRASPLHF.

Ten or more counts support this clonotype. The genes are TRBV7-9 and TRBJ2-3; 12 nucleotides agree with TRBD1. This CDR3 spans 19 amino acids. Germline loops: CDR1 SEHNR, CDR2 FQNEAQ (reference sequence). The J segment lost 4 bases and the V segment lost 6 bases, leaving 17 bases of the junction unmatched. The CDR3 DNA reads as TGTGCCAGCAGGCAACCTCGGGACAGGGGGCGAAATGGTTCAGATACGCAGTATTTT. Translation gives CASRQPRDRGRNGSDTQYF.